Shown below are 14 T cell receptor beta chains from a single sample sequenced in a study of T cell changes during pregnancy in multiple sclerosis. The method was immunoSEQ multiplex PCR; TCRdb's version includes in-frame clones alone and lacks a portion of them. The table records nearly 50,000 clones, about 93% of them present only once. The source material was CD4+ T cells from peripheral blood mononuclear cells, sampled in the first trimester of pregnancy. These receptors originate from a female donor with multiple sclerosis, enrolled in a pregnancy study.

V and J are TRBV10-3 and TRBJ2-7; TRBD1 aligns across 10 bases. The CDR3 runs to 15 residues. Trimming removed 6 bases from V and 4 bases from J; junction bases left unmatched: 9. Germline V gene lookup returns CDR1 ENHRY and CDR2 SYGVKD. Here the CDR3 DNA reads TGTGCCATCAGGACGTCCGGGACAGGGGTATACGAGCAGTACTTC. It is translated as CAIRTSGTGVYEQYF.

This sequence joins TRBV18 and TRBJ1-1, with D perhaps TRBD1 (6 bases). The germline V and J ends were trimmed by 3 bases and 7 bases, with 12 bases remaining between them. The CDR3 is 13 amino acids. CDR1 KGHSH and CDR2 LQKENI come from the germline V gene. CDR3 loop: CASSPGGQVEAFF. As DNA, the CDR3 is TGTGCCAGCTCACCCGGGGGGCAGGTTGAAGCTTTCTTT.

The J gene is TRBJ1-5, the V gene TRBV7-9, with 9 nucleotides matching TRBD1. Losses at the gene ends were 3 bases for V and 1 base for J; bases not matched to a gene: 7. The CDR3 is 17 residues long. CDR1 is SEHNR and CDR2 is FQNEAQ in the germline V gene (reference sequence). In DNA form, the CDR3 reads TGTGCCAGCAGCTTTTTTCTGACAGGGGGAAGCAATCAGCCCCAGCATTTT. It encodes CASSFFLTGGSNQPQHF. Full variable domain (rest looked up from reference TRBV7-9 and TRBJ1-5): DTGVSQNPRHKITKRGQNVTFRCDPISEHNRLYWYRQTLGQGPEFLTYFQNEAQLEKSRLLSDRFSAERPKGSFSTLEIQRTEQGDSAMYLCASSFFLTGGSNQPQHFGDGTRLSIL.

With respect to this clone: A read error may account for a junction end that differs from germline. V gene TRBV3-1 (or the pseudogene TRBV3-2) combines with J gene TRBJ1-4; weak D call: TRBD1 (6 bases). Looked up from germline, CDR1 is LGHDT and CDR2 is YNNKEL (reference sequence). The CDR3 loop spans 9 amino acids. CDR3 sequence: CASSQDRGF. The CDR3 DNA sequence: TGTGCCAGCAGCCAAGACAGGGGTTTT.

The chain has TRBV28 and TRBJ2-5, with TRBD2 as a possible D gene (5 bases). Germline CDR1 is MDHEN and CDR2 is SYDVKM. CDR3 length: 14 residues. Trimming took 3 bases from V and 4 from J, leaving 12 bases between them. The CDR3 here is CASSLVAGRETQYF. CDR3 nucleotide sequence: TGTGCCAGCAGTTTGGTGGCGGGTAGAGAGACCCAGTACTTC.

V and J are TRBV29-1 and TRBJ2-3; the D is unclear. This CDR3 region has 13 residues. Germline assignment: CDR1 SQVTM and CDR2 ANQGSEA. V lost 2 bases, J lost 7 bases, and 13 bases lay in between. CDR3 sequence: CSVERTTRNTQYF. The CDR3 nucleotides read TGCAGCGTTGAACGTACGACACGGAATACGCAGTATTTT.

This chain uses TRBV9 with TRBJ2-2, with TRBD1 as a possible D gene (6 bases). This CDR3 has 15 residues. Germline V gene sequence: CDR1 SGDLS, CDR2 YYNGEE. Trimming cost V 0 bases and J 1 base, with 7 bases left between them. The CDR3: CASSVGGRNTGELFF. The CDR3 DNA reads TGTGCCAGCAGCGTAGGGGGGCGGAACACCGGGGAGCTGTTTTTT.

This clone showed up just a few times. The chain employs TRBV6-6 and TRBJ2-7; 7 positions match TRBD1. Unmatched junction bases numbered 5, after V lost 1 base and J lost 2 bases. The length of the CDR3 is 15 residues. Germline CDR1 MNHNY, CDR2 SVGAGI (reference sequence). This CDR3 reads CASSYLGGQTYEQYF. The CDR3 DNA reads as TGTGCCAGCAGTTACTTAGGGGGACAGACCTACGAGCAGTACTTC.

This chain joins TRBV23-1 and TRBJ2-7, with D perhaps matching TRBD1 (5 bases). TRBV23-1 is an open reading frame whose function is uncertain. CDR3 size: 17 residues. V lost 3 bases and J lost 3, with 21 bases in between. CDR3 residues: CASSQTVRAPFNYEQYF. The CDR3 nucleotides read TGCGCCAGCAGTCAGACTGTCAGGGCCCCGTTTAACTACGAGCAGTACTTC.

The rearrangement links TRBV5-1 to TRBJ1-1; 9 nucleotides line up with TRBD1. After removal of 0 bases from V and 0 bases from J, the junction contained 6 bases not matched to a gene. The CDR3 covers 17 residues. Per the germline V gene, CDR1 is SGHRS and CDR2 is YFSETQ. As DNA, the CDR3 is TGCGCCAGCAGCTTGGGTCCCGGGACAGGGATGAACACTGAAGCTTTCTTT. It codes for CASSLGPGTGMNTEAFF.

This clone is a singleton in its sample. CDR3 in DNA: TGTGCCAGCAGCTTAGGGGGGGGGCGCACTGAAGCTTTCTTT. Translation: CASSLGGGRTEAFF. The chain uses TRBV5-4 and TRBJ1-1; a possible D gene is TRBD1 (6 bases). The germline gives CDR1 SGHNT, CDR2 YYREEE (reference sequence). The V end lost 2 bases, the J end lost 4 bases, and 12 bases lay between the germline ends. The CDR3 is made up of 14 amino acids.

V is TRBV9 and J is TRBJ1-2; 9 bases are a match to TRBD1. The germline gives CDR1 SGDLS, CDR2 YYNGEE. The CDR3 extends over 14 amino acids. The ends lost 4 bases at V and 3 bases at J; junction bases unmatched: 4. Here the CDR3 DNA reads TGTGCCAGCAGCATTGGACAGGGGTACTATGGCTACACCTTC. It translates to CASSIGQGYYGYTF.

V and J are TRBV15 and TRBJ1-1; D unclear. V was clipped by 6 bases and J by 1 base, with 12 bases between them. Germline-derived CDR1 and CDR2 are LNHNV and YYDKDF (reference sequence). The CDR3 covers 14 residues. CDR3 loop: CATRAGSTNTEAFF. The CDR3 DNA reads as TGTGCCACCAGGGCGGGCAGCACGAACACTGAAGCTTTCTTT.

J is TRBJ2-5 and V is TRBV14; 8 nucleotides line up with TRBD2. The germline CDR1 and CDR2 sequences are SGHDN and FVKESK. The CDR3 is 17 residues long. With V trimmed by 1 base and J by 2 bases, 9 bases remained unmatched. The DNA for the CDR3 is TGTGCCAGCAGCCAAGGCCGCTCTAGCGGGCTACAAGAGACCCAGTACTTC. As protein: CASSQGRSSGLQETQYF.